These T cell receptor beta chains were read from a single sample in a study of T-cell reconstitution after alpha-beta-depleted transplantation in children. Via MiXCR, TCRdb re-called the PCR reads, giving one row per CDR3 protein. The repertoire holds roughly 48,000 distinct CDR3 sequences, with 5.5% to 7.5% as singletons. The sample was PBMCs, mostly from graft donor cells, taken 60 days after TCRalphabeta/CD19-depleted stem cell transplant. These receptors were collected from a female patient aged 2 to 10 who had a stem cell transplant for aplastic anemia, so the T cells may come from the graft donor. CDR3s include the opening cysteine and the closing phenylalanine or tryptophan. The D gene is left open where the match is weak. For some rows the clone size is stated as once, few or many, or as a class when expanded; others skip it.

d_call	clone_size	v_call	cdr3_length	j_call	cdr3_aa	cdr3_nt
-	many	TRBV2	13	TRBJ2-2	CASSAVNTGELFF	TGTGCCAGCAGTGCCGTTAACACCGGGGAGCTGTTTTTT
TRBD2	many	TRBV4-2	18	TRBJ2-6	CASSQDRSGVSGANVLTF	TGTGCCAGCAGCCAAGATCGTAGCGGGGTCTCTGGGGCCAACGTCCTGACTTTC
-	many	TRBV4-1	15	TRBJ2-4	CASSLEGGAKNIQYF	TGCGCCAGCAGCCTAGAGGGGGGAGCCAAAAACATTCAGTACTTC
-	many	TRBV20-1	14	TRBJ2-2	CSAPLEKHTGELFF	TGCAGTGCTCCCCTTGAAAAACACACCGGGGAGCTGTTTTTT
-	many	TRBV11-1	11	TRBJ2-1	CASSDMNEQFF	TGTGCCAGCAGCGATATGAATGAGCAGTTCTTC
TRBD1	many	TRBV12-3/TRBV12-4	14	TRBJ1-5	CASSLDRGNQPQHF	TGTGCCAGCAGTTTGGACAGGGGCAATCAGCCCCAGCATTTT
TRBD1	many	TRBV6-5	15	TRBJ1-4	CASSYSGGANEKLFF	TGTGCCAGCAGTTACTCAGGGGGCGCTAATGAAAAACTGTTTTTT
-	many	TRBV5-1	14	TRBJ2-3	CASSLARLTDTQYF	TGCGCCAGCAGCTTGGCCCGCTTGACCGATACGCAGTATTTT
-	many	TRBV29-1	14	TRBJ2-1	CSTGGQISYNEQFF	TGCAGCACCGGGGGTCAGATCTCCTACAATGAGCAGTTCTTC
-	many	TRBV6-5	12	TRBJ2-2	CASRTLTGELFF	TGTGCCAGCAGGACCCTCACCGGGGAGCTGTTTTTT
-	-	TRBV7-3	14	TRBJ1-1	CASSSGPPGTEAFF	TGTGCCAGCAGCTCCGGACCGCCAGGGACTGAAGCTTTCTTT
TRBD2	-	TRBV18	15	TRBJ2-3	CASSPTSGRGDTQYF	TGTGCCAGCTCACCTACTAGCGGGAGGGGAGATACGCAGTATTTT
-	-	TRBV18	15	TRBJ2-2	CASSRQVGDTGELFF	TGTGCCAGCTCACGACAGGTTGGGGACACCGGGGAGCTGTTTTTT
TRBD2	many	TRBV2	15	TRBJ2-5	CASSEAGKGGETQYF	TGTGCCAGCAGTGAAGCGGGCAAGGGAGGGGAGACCCAGTACTTC
TRBD1	-	TRBV28	15	TRBJ2-1	CASYGTGRNYNEQFF	TGTGCCAGCTACGGGACAGGCCGAAACTACAATGAGCAGTTCTTC
TRBD1	many	TRBV20-1	14	TRBJ1-5	CSAPDRGTSQPQHF	TGCAGTGCTCCTGACAGGGGGACCTCTCAGCCCCAGCATTTT
-	many	TRBV5-1	13	TRBJ2-3	CASSSKGSDTQYF	TGCGCCAGCAGCTCGAAGGGGTCGGATACGCAGTATTTT
TRBD1	few	TRBV7-9	20	TRBJ1-5	CASSLRVPRDRGDRNQPQHF	TGTGCCAGCAGCTTAAGGGTCCCGCGGGACAGGGGGGATCGGAATCAGCCCCAGCATTTT
TRBD1	many	TRBV5-1	14	TRBJ2-5	CASSFGQGAETQYF	TGCGCCAGCAGCTTTGGACAGGGGGCAGAGACCCAGTACTTC
TRBD2	-	TRBV7-6	16	TRBJ2-1	CASSFPLLAAYNEQFF	TGTGCCAGCAGCTTCCCGCTACTAGCGGCCTACAATGAGCAGTTCTTC
TRBD2	many	TRBV4-2	15	TRBJ2-1	CASSQDSGSGNEQFF	TGTGCCAGCAGCCAAGATAGCGGGAGTGGAAATGAGCAGTTCTTC
TRBD1	many	TRBV6-5	14	TRBJ2-7	CASRRTGDSYEQYF	TGTGCCAGCAGGCGGACAGGGGATTCCTACGAGCAGTACTTC
-	many	TRBV24-1	17	TRBJ2-1	CATSVGGGDTSYNEQFF	TGTGCCACCAGTGTCGGGGGCGGGGACACCTCCTACAATGAGCAGTTCTTC
-	many	TRBV5-1	15	TRBJ1-4	CASSLTGQTNEKLFF	TGCGCCAGCAGCTTGACGGGGCAGACAAATGAAAAACTGTTTTTT
TRBD2	few	TRBV7-8	16	TRBJ2-1	CASRLAGGGAYNEQFF	TGTGCCAGCCGTCTAGCGGGGGGGGGAGCCTACAATGAGCAGTTCTTC
TRBD1	-	TRBV20-1	14	TRBJ1-5	CSGRQGLSNQPQHF	TGCAGTGGGAGACAGGGGTTAAGCAATCAGCCCCAGCATTTT
-	many	TRBV29-1	12	TRBJ2-5	CSVGRKQETQYF	TGCAGCGTTGGGCGGAAACAAGAGACCCAGTACTTC
-	many	TRBV6-2/TRBV6-3	15	TRBJ2-7	CASSRPASSSYEQYF	TGTGCCAGCAGCCGGCCGGCCTCGAGCTCCTACGAGCAGTACTTC
TRBD1	many	TRBV10-2	16	TRBJ1-1	CASSGFGTGGNTEAFF	TGCGCCAGCAGTGGCTTCGGGACAGGGGGCAACACTGAAGCTTTCTTT
-	-	TRBV2	12	TRBJ2-3	CASSDPLFTQYF	TGTGCCAGCAGTGACCCGTTATTTACGCAGTATTTT
-	many	TRBV20-1	14	TRBJ2-2	CSADRGGSTGELFF	TGCAGTGCCGACCGAGGGGGATCCACCGGGGAGCTGTTTTTT
TRBD2	-	TRBV10-2	16	TRBJ2-1	CASRSTAGGPYNEQFF	TGCGCCAGCAGAAGCACGGCGGGGGGACCTTACAATGAGCAGTTCTTC
-	many	TRBV28	15	TRBJ2-7	CASSLSGTGVYEQYF	TGTGCCAGCAGCTTATCCGGGACGGGGGTTTACGAGCAGTACTTC
-	many	TRBV5-1	13	TRBJ2-3	CASSSPSPDTQYF	TGCGCCAGCAGCTCCCCGTCCCCAGATACGCAGTATTTT
-	many	TRBV18	13	TRBJ1-1	CASSGNREGEAFF	TGTGCCAGCTCCGGAAACAGGGAAGGTGAAGCTTTCTTT
-	many	TRBV6-1	16	TRBJ1-6	CASSEEGFSYNSPLHF	TGTGCCAGCAGTGAAGAGGGTTTCTCCTATAATTCACCCCTCCACTTT
-	many	TRBV5-1	16	TRBJ2-5	CASSLPPGKGEETQYF	TGCGCCAGCAGCCTCCCCCCCGGAAAGGGTGAAGAGACCCAGTACTTC
TRBD2	few	TRBV20-1	14	TRBJ2-1	CSAFGLAGDDEQFF	TGCAGTGCTTTCGGACTAGCGGGAGATGATGAGCAGTTCTTC
-	many	TRBV7-2	17	TRBJ2-7	CASSLSVQMAGSYEQYF	TGTGCCAGCAGCTTAAGCGTCCAAATGGCAGGCTCCTACGAGCAGTACTTC
-	large	TRBV12-3/TRBV12-4	15	TRBJ1-4	CASSLRTATNEKLFF	TGTGCCAGCAGTTTGAGGACGGCAACTAATGAAAAACTGTTTTTT
TRBD1	-	TRBV4-2	18	TRBJ1-2	CASSQAGTGGAKGDGYTF	TGTGCCAGCAGCCAAGCCGGGACAGGGGGCGCGAAGGGAGATGGCTACACCTTC
TRBD1	many	TRBV20-1	13	TRBJ1-4	CSASRDRGEKLFF	TGCAGTGCTAGTCGGGACAGGGGTGAAAAACTGTTTTTT
-	many	TRBV28	13	TRBJ1-4	CASSPWDFEKLFF	TGTGCCAGCAGCCCCTGGGACTTTGAAAAACTGTTTTTT
-	many	TRBV20-1	14	TRBJ2-1	CSAHGSRSDNEQFF	TGCAGTGCTCACGGGAGTAGGTCGGACAATGAGCAGTTCTTC
TRBD1	few	TRBV7-3	14	TRBJ1-2	CASSSTIPGTGAKF	TGTGCCAGCAGTTCTACAATACCCGGGACAGGGGCGAAGTTC
TRBD1	many	TRBV7-6	16	TRBJ1-2	CASSLASEPGGYGYTF	TGTGCCAGCAGCTTAGCATCGGAGCCAGGGGGCTATGGCTACACCTTC
-	many	TRBV2	12	TRBJ2-1	CASGMEYNEQFF	TGTGCCAGCGGGATGGAGTACAATGAGCAGTTCTTC
-	many	TRBV27	12	TRBJ2-5	CASSLFGETQYF	TGTGCCAGCAGTTTATTTGGGGAGACCCAGTACTTC
-	few	TRBV5-1	14	TRBJ2-3	CASTPDSTADTQYF	TGCGCCAGCACCCCGGATAGTACTGCGGATACGCAGTATTTT
-	many	TRBV12-3/TRBV12-4	19	TRBJ2-4	CASSPGTSVGYGAKNIQYF	TGTGCCAGCAGTCCGGGGACTTCCGTCGGGTACGGAGCCAAAAACATTCAGTACTTC
-	many	TRBV29-1	13	TRBJ2-7	CSVEFGLGYEQYF	TGCAGCGTTGAATTTGGGCTGGGCTACGAGCAGTACTTC
-	few	TRBV7-2	14	TRBJ2-7	CASSPTRATREQYF	TGTGCCAGCAGCCCAACCCGGGCCACAAGGGAGCAGTACTTC
-	many	TRBV28	15	TRBJ2-1	CASSLPGAPYNEQFF	TGTGCCAGCAGCCTTCCAGGGGCCCCCTACAATGAGCAGTTCTTC
TRBD1	-	TRBV5-1	14	TRBJ1-6	CASSLGQGVSPLHF	TGCGCCAGCAGCTTGGGACAGGGAGTCTCACCCCTCCACTTT
-	-	TRBV11-2	18	TRBJ1-3	CASSPTVGQRLSGNTIYF	TGTGCCAGCAGCCCCACCGTAGGGCAGCGCCTCTCTGGAAACACCATATATTTT